These 26 T cell receptor beta chains originate from one sample sequenced in a study of cytomegalovirus exposure and HLA in healthy donors. PCR involved 60 Vbeta and 13 Jbeta primers. Here immunoSEQ multiplex PCR was the method, and the copy in TCRdb shows in-frame clones only, minus some. The sample contains about 90,000 clones, roughly 71% of which appear only once. The specimen sequenced was PBMCs. These receptors were taken from a woman aged 18-30 years in good health and CMV-seropositive.

This rearrangement joins TRBV5-6 to TRBJ2-1; perhaps TRBD2 as D (5 bases). The V gene's germline CDR1 is SGHDT and CDR2 YYEEEE. Trimming cost V 7 bases and J 8 bases, with 16 bases left between them. This CDR3 is 13 amino acids long. CDR3 bases: TGTGCCAGCCTCTTGATCGGGAAGGATGAGCAGTTCTTC. This gives the protein CASLLIGKDEQFF.

The chain has TRBV29-1 and TRBJ2-7; no clear D. V dropped 4 bases and J dropped 0 bases, with 7 bases sitting between them. The germline gives CDR1 SQVTM, CDR2 ANQGSEA. The CDR3 runs 12 residues. CDR3 DNA: TGCAGCGTTGTAGACTCCTCCTACGAGCAGTACTTC. Translation gives CSVVDSSYEQYF.

The chain couples TRBV4-1 to TRBJ2-7; D is possibly TRBD1 (6 bases). This CDR3 region has 16 residues. The V and J ends lost 4 bases and 1 base respectively, with 17 bases between them. Germline CDR1 MGHRA, CDR2 YSYEKL. The CDR3 is CASSPTGPLPSYEQYF. The CDR3, as DNA: TGCGCCAGCAGCCCTACAGGGCCCCTCCCTTCCTACGAGCAGTACTTC.

The chain recombines TRBV5-1 with TRBJ2-7, with 7 bases identical to TRBD1. CDR3 length equals 15 residues. J lost 2 bases, V lost 1 base, and 6 bases had no gene match. The germline CDR1 and CDR2 sequences are SGHRS and YFSETQ. CDR3 residues: CASSLIRDRPYEQYF. The CDR3 DNA reads as TGCGCCAGCAGCTTGATCCGGGACAGACCCTACGAGCAGTACTTC.

Only a few counts were recorded for this clone. The chain is built from TRBV11-3 and TRBJ2-7; 7 bases agree with TRBD1. In germline, CDR1 is SGHNT, CDR2 YENEEA. Trimming cost V 4 bases and J 0 bases; bases outside gene matches: 6. The CDR3 length is 15 residues. The CDR3 here is CASSSRGLGSYEQYF. The CDR3 DNA reads TGTGCCAGCAGCTCCAGGGGGTTGGGCTCCTACGAGCAGTACTTC.

V is TRBV29-1 and J is TRBJ2-5; no reliable D call. Deletions cut 4 bases from V and 5 bases from J, with 11 bases between. Germline V gives CDR1 SQVTM, CDR2 ANQGSEA. This CDR3 is built from 12 residues. The CDR3 region has the DNA TGCAGCGTTGTGGCTAGTTTGGAGACCCAGTACTTC. This codes for CSVVASLETQYF.

The rearrangement joins TRBV6-4 to TRBJ2-7, with 9 bases matching TRBD2. CDR3 size: 16 residues. The germline V gene encodes CDR1 MRHNA and CDR2 SNTAGT. Trimming cost V 5 bases and J 6 bases; bases outside gene matches: 14. As DNA, the CDR3 is TGTGCCAGCAGTTACCTCATGGGCGGGAGGGCCGCCGAGCAGTACTTC. Its protein is CASSYLMGGRAAEQYF.

The genes are TRBV4-3 and TRBJ2-2, with 7 bases aligning to TRBD2. Germline trimming cut 0 bases from V and 8 bases from J; bases unmatched to any gene: 6. The CDR3 totals 15 residues. Germline CDR1 LGHNA, CDR2 YSLEER. CDR3 residues: CASSQESAGDGELFF. The CDR3 DNA reads as TGCGCCAGCAGCCAAGAATCGGCGGGGGATGGGGAGCTGTTTTTT.

The chain employs TRBV6-1 and TRBJ2-4, with D perhaps TRBD2 (6 bases). CDR3 size: 14 residues. From germline, CDR1 is MNHNS and CDR2 SASEGT. The V end lost 6 bases, the J end lost 0 bases, and 9 bases lay between the germline ends. The CDR3 nucleotides are TGTGCCAGCAGCCTGGGACTAGCCAAAAACATTCAGTACTTC. It codes for CASSLGLAKNIQYF.

This chain uses TRBV7-2 with TRBJ1-5; perhaps TRBD1 as D (6 bases). Trimming stripped 5 bases from V and 6 bases from J, with 17 bases between. Looked up from germline, CDR1 is SGHTA and CDR2 is FQGNSA. This CDR3 is built from 15 residues. CDR3 DNA sequence: TGTGCCAGCAGCCCAAACAGGGCGAGCGGTCAGCCCCAGCATTTT. Amino acids: CASSPNRASGQPQHF.

The gene calls are TRBV5-1 and TRBJ2-1; 11 bases are a match to TRBD2. The trim removed 5 bases at V and 2 bases at J, leaving 3 bases unmatched. The CDR3 consists of 15 residues. Germline V lookup: CDR1 SGHRS, CDR2 YFSETQ. This CDR3 reads CASRLAGGTYNEQFF. CDR3 coding DNA: TGCGCCAGCAGGCTAGCGGGGGGTACCTACAATGAGCAGTTCTTC.

The chain uses TRBV7-9 and TRBJ2-3; TRBD2 aligns across 13 bases. With V trimmed by 5 bases and J by 5 bases, 7 bases remained unmatched. CDR1 SEHNR and CDR2 FQNEAQ come from the germline V gene (reference sequence). The CDR3 has 16 residues. CDR3 nucleotide sequence: TGTGCCAGCAGCCCTGGACTAGCGGGAGTGGGAGATACGCAGTATTTT. Protein sequence: CASSPGLAGVGDTQYF. Drawing the rest from reference TRBV7-9 and TRBJ2-3, the complete variable domain is DTGVSQNPRHKITKRGQNVTFRCDPISEHNRLYWYRQTLGQGPEFLTYFQNEAQLEKSRLLSDRFSAERPKGSFSTLEIQRTEQGDSAMYLCASSPGLAGVGDTQYFGPGTRLTVL.

CDR3 protein: CATSRLSGTGAVYSNQPQHF. CDR3 DNA sequence: TGTGCCACCAGCAGACTTTCCGGGACAGGGGCCGTCTATAGCAATCAGCCCCAGCATTTT. The chain employs TRBV15 and TRBJ1-5, with 10 bases fitting TRBD1. This CDR3 is built from 20 residues. The V gene's germline CDR1 is LNHNV and CDR2 YYDKDF (reference sequence). V dropped 2 bases and J dropped 0; count of bases not matched to a gene: 13.

J is TRBJ2-2 and V is TRBV5-1; 11 nucleotides match TRBD2. The CDR3 spans 18 residues. V was pared by 1 base and J by 1 base, with 6 bases of the junction left unmatched. The germline V gene has CDR1 SGHRS and CDR2 YFSETQ. The DNA for the CDR3 is TGCGCCAGCAGCTTGTCTAGCGGGAGGTCTCTGAACACCGGGGAGCTGTTTTTT. It codes for CASSLSSGRSLNTGELFF.

The chain employs TRBV9 and TRBJ2-5; D call uncertain. V dropped 3 bases and J dropped 4 bases, with 4 bases sitting between them. CDR3 size: 11 residues. Per the germline V gene, CDR1 is SGDLS and CDR2 is YYNGEE. CDR3 region: CASSAGETQYF. In DNA, the CDR3 is TGTGCCAGCAGCGCGGGAGAGACCCAGTACTTC.

This chain links TRBV5-6 with TRBJ2-5; D is possibly TRBD1 (6 bases). The germline V and J ends were trimmed by 0 bases and 1 base, with 13 bases remaining between them. The CDR3 has 16 amino acids. Looked up from germline, CDR1 is SGHDT and CDR2 is YYEEEE. The chain's CDR3 is CASSLDRVGSQETQYF. DNA of the CDR3: TGTGCCAGCAGCTTGGACAGGGTGGGGAGCCAAGAGACCCAGTACTTC. Complete variable domain (other parts from reference TRBV5-6 and TRBJ2-5): DAGVTQSPTHLIKTRGQQVTLRCSPKSGHDTVSWYQQALGQGPQFIFQYYEEEERQRGNFPDRFSGHQFPNYSSELNVNALLLGDSALYLCASSLDRVGSQETQYFGPGTRLLVL.

For this clone: Other DNA sequences in this specimen translate into the identical CDR3. The rearrangement uses TRBV14 and TRBJ2-5; D is possibly TRBD1 (6 bases). Trimming left V 5 bases short and J 5 bases short, with 15 bases between. Germline V gene lookup returns CDR1 SGHDN and CDR2 FVKESK. The CDR3 runs 14 residues. CDR3 sequence: CASSAGARSETQYF. DNA for the CDR3: TGTGCCAGCAGCGCAGGGGCTCGATCCGAGACCCAGTACTTC.

The gene calls are TRBV5-1 and TRBJ1-1; the match to TRBD1 covers 7 bases. Germline V lookup: CDR1 SGHRS, CDR2 YFSETQ. The V gene end was trimmed by 0 bases and the J gene end by 1 base; junction bases not matched to a gene: 6. The CDR3 extends over 16 amino acids. CDR3 protein: CASSLVPGGTNTEAFF. The CDR3 DNA sequence: TGCGCCAGCAGCTTGGTTCCAGGGGGGACGAACACTGAAGCTTTCTTT.

The chain couples TRBV30 to TRBJ2-2, with no clear D. Germline-derived CDR1 and CDR2 are GTSNPN and SVGIG (reference sequence). The CDR3 runs 13 residues. Trimming shortened V by 4 bases and J by 0 bases, and 6 bases separated the two germline ends. CDR3 region: CAWTGANTGELFF. The DNA of the CDR3 is TGTGCCTGGACAGGCGCGAACACCGGGGAGCTGTTTTTT. The complete variable domain, with remaining parts taken from reference TRBV30 and TRBJ2-2, reads SQTIHQWPATLVQPVGSPLSLECTVEGTSNPNLYWYRQAAGRGLQLLFYSVGIGQISSEVPQNLSASRPQDRQFILSSKKLLLSDSGFYLCAWTGANTGELFFGEGSRLTVL.

V usage is TRBV7-7 and J usage is TRBJ2-5; 11 nucleotides align to TRBD2. The CDR3 extends over 16 amino acids. The germline V gene encodes CDR1 SSHAT and CDR2 FNYEAQ (reference sequence). V shed 5 bases and J 3 bases; nucleotides not matched to a gene: 8. The CDR3 nucleotides read TGTGCCAGCAGCCCGACCGTAGCGGGGGGGAAAGAGACCCAGTACTTC. Translation: CASSPTVAGGKETQYF.

This rearrangement joins TRBV9 to TRBJ2-3; 8 nucleotides align to TRBD2. The germline V gene has CDR1 SGDLS and CDR2 YYNGEE. Losses at the gene ends were 4 bases for V and 0 bases for J; bases not matched to a gene: 7. The CDR3 has 16 amino acids. The CDR3 loop reads CASSSSGGLSTDTQYF. The DNA for the CDR3 is TGTGCCAGCAGCTCATCGGGAGGGTTGAGCACAGATACGCAGTATTTT. Combining the CDR3 with reference TRBV9 and TRBJ2-3 gives the whole variable domain DSGVTQTPKHLITATGQRVTLRCSPRSGDLSVYWYQQSLDQGLQFLIQYYNGEERAKGNILERFSAQQFPDLHSELNLSSLELGDSALYFCASSSSGGLSTDTQYFGPGTRLTVL.

The chain has TRBV7-3 and TRBJ2-7, with 10 bases aligning to TRBD1. The ends lost 4 bases at V and 4 bases at J; junction bases unmatched: 7. The germline V gene has CDR1 SGHTA and CDR2 FQGTGA. The CDR3 spans 15 residues. CDR3: CASSSTGGAGYEQYF. Written as DNA, the CDR3 is TGTGCCAGCAGCTCGACAGGGGGCGCGGGGTACGAGCAGTACTTC.

The chain is built from TRBV14 and TRBJ2-7, with D unresolved. Germline V gene lookup returns CDR1 SGHDN and CDR2 FVKESK. V was trimmed by 4 bases and J by 3 bases, leaving 16 bases between them. This CDR3 region has 15 residues. The CDR3 here is CASSPRKTEFYEQYF. CDR3 coding DNA: TGTGCCAGCAGCCCTCGGAAGACGGAGTTCTACGAGCAGTACTTC.

This clone was seen once. This chain joins TRBV4-2 and TRBJ2-7; TRBD2 agrees at 7 bases. The CDR3 is made up of 16 amino acids. Trimming took 0 bases from V and 1 from J; bases not matched to a gene: 6. CDR1 is LGHNA and CDR2 is YNFKEQ in the germline V gene. CDR3 nucleotide sequence: TGTGCCAGCAGCCAAGAATCGACTAGCCTTTCCTACGAGCAGTACTTC. Amino acid sequence: CASSQESTSLSYEQYF.

The chain links TRBV11-2 to TRBJ2-7; D is unclear. The V gene lost 3 bases and the J gene lost 2 bases, with 14 bases spanning the gap. This CDR3 has 15 amino acids. Germline V gene lookup returns CDR1 SGHAT and CDR2 FQNNGV. The CDR3 here is CASSLTASSTYEQYF. CDR3 DNA sequence: TGTGCCAGCAGCTTGACTGCCTCCTCCACCTACGAGCAGTACTTC.

This clone has just one count. The CDR3 ends on some other residue instead of the conserved phenylalanine or tryptophan, so this is likely a read error. The genes are TRBV7-9 and TRBJ2-7; a possible D gene is TRBD2 (6 bases). This CDR3 is built from 14 residues. Per the germline V gene, CDR1 is SEHNR and CDR2 is FQNEAQ (reference sequence). Between the trimmed V and J ends, which lost 3 bases and 0 bases, there was a span of 9 bases. CDR3 sequence: CASSLIADSYEQYL. CDR3 nucleotides: TGTGCCAGCAGCTTGATAGCGGACTCCTACGAGCAGTACCTC.